This TCR beta chain was found in a study of T and B cells in COVID-19 patients. Study summary: COVID-19 patients gave peripheral blood either during active infection or after recovery. The recovered cohort's median age was roughly 34 years, versus 55 to 70 years in active infection. Study-level points and caveats: Highly clonal in active COVID-19, TRB repertoires exceeded healthy-donor diversity and richness at recovery.

Multiplex PCR with BIOMED2 TRB-A/B primer pools amplified TRB rearrangements. TCRdb used MiXCR to reprocess the multiplex PCR reads, holding one entry per CDR3 protein. The sample consists of some 6,000 distinct CDR3 sequences, 25% to 30% of them appearing once. This clonotype is medium-sized (0.01 to 0.1%) within its sample. The antigen is undetermined. From blood, about 230-500 ng of genomic DNA served as TRB template. V dropped 6 bases and J dropped 0; count of bases not matched to a gene: 4. CDR1 and CDR2 (germline): LNHDA, SQIVND (reference sequence). The CDR3 spans 15 residues. This sequence originates from a human donor with active COVID-19. Input material: blood. The chain carries TRBV19 and TRBJ1-3, with 8 bases matching TRBD1. This chain's CDR3 is CASRAGTGSGNTIYF. The CDR3 DNA reads TGTGCCAGTAGAGCCGGGACAGGCTCTGGAAACACCATATATTTT.